The entry below gives a single TCR beta chain sequence along with its context. Its antigen is unidentified. V was pared by 4 bases and J by 2 bases, with 9 bases between. CDR3 length: 13 residues. Germline CDR1 SQVTM, CDR2 ANQGSEA. This specimen comes from a study of vaccination effects on CD4 cells after COVID-19. Antigen-specific CD4+ T cell clonotypes were called by their expansion after viral peptide-pool culture in ViraFEST. Upon completion of 10 to 11 days in culture, CD4+ T cells were isolated. Study-wide results and limits: Clones induced by infection and by vaccine showed marked clonal contraction late after vaccination.

TCRdb keeps only in-frame clones here, not all; method: immunoSEQ multiplex PCR. The data show tens of thousands of clones, with 60% to 80% seen just once and 1.5% to 2% held by the top ten. Sequencing used CD4+ T cells from PBMCs cultured with HCoV-229E spike peptides, obtained before COVID-19 vaccination. V usage is TRBV29-1 and J usage is TRBJ1-3, with no clear D. The receptor was isolated from a human donor who received a COVID-19 vaccine. In DNA form, the CDR3 reads TGCAGCGTTGTTAAGACGACTGGAAACACCATATATTTT. It encodes CSVVKTTGNTIYF.